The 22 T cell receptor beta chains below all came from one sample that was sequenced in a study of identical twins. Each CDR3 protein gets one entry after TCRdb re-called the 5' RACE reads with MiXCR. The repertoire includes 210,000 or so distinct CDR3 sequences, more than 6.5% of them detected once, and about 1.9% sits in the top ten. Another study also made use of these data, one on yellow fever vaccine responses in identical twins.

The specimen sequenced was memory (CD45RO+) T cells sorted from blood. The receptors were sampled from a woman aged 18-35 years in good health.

DNA of the CDR3: TGCAGTGCTGGATTGAAAGGGGGCAACACTGAAGCTTTCTTT. Translation: CSAGLKGGNTEAFF. This chain connects TRBV20-1 to TRBJ1-1; TRBD1 matches at 7 bases. From germline, CDR1 is DFQATT and CDR2 SNEGSKA (reference sequence). This CDR3 region has 14 residues. J was trimmed by 2 bases and V by 5 bases; bases with no gene match: 8.

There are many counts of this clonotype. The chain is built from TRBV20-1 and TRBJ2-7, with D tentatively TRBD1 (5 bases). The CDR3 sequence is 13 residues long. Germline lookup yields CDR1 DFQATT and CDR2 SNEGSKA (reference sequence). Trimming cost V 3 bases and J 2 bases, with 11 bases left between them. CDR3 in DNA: TGCAGTGCTAGGCCTCCAGGGACCTACGAGCAGTACTTC. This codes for CSARPPGTYEQYF.

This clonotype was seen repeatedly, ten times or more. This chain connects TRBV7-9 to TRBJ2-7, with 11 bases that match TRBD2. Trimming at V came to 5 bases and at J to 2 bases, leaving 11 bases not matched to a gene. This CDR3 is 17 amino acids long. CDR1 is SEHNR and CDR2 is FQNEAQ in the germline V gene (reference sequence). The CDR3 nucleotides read TGTGCCAGCAGCCAACTAGCGGGAGTTGGGCTGACCTACGAGCAGTACTTC. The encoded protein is CASSQLAGVGLTYEQYF.

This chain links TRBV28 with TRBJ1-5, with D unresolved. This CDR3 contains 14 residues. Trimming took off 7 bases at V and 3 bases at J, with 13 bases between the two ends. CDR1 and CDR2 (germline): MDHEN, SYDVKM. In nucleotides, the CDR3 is TGTGCCAGCATGGTAGGGCTCATCAATCAGCCCCAGCATTTT. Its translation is CASMVGLINQPQHF.

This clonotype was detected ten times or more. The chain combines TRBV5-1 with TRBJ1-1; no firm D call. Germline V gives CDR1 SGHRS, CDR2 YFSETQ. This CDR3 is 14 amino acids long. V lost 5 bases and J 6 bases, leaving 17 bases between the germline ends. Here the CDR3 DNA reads TGCGCCAGCAGAACAACCGGCGTTATCGCTGAAGCTTTCTTT. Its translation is CASRTTGVIAEAFF.

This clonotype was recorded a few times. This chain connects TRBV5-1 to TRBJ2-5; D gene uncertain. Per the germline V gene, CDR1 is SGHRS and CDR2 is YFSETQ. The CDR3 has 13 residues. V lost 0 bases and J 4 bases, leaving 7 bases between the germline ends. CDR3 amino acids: CASSLGAGETQYF. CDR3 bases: TGCGCCAGCAGCTTGGGGGCTGGAGAGACCCAGTACTTC.

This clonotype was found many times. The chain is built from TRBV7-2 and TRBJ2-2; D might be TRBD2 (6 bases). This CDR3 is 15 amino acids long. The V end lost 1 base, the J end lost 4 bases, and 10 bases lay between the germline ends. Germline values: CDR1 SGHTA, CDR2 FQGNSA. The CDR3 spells CASSLGGVTTGELFF. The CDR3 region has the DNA TGTGCCAGCAGCTTAGGGGGGGTGACCACCGGGGAGCTGTTTTTT.

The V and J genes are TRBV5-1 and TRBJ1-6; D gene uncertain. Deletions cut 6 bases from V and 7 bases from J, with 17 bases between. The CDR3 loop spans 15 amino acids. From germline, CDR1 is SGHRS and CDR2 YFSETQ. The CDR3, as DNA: TGCGCCAGCACCCCAGCTGGACCCAGGAATTCACCCCTCCACTTT. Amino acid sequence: CASTPAGPRNSPLHF.

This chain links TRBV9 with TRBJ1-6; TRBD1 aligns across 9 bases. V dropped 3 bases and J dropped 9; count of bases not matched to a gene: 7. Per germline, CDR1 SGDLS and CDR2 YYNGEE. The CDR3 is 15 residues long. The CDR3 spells CASSDGTGNISPLHF. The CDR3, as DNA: TGTGCCAGCAGCGACGGGACAGGGAACATTTCACCCCTCCACTTT. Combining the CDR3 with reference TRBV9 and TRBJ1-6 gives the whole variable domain DSGVTQTPKHLITATGQRVTLRCSPRSGDLSVYWYQQSLDQGLQFLIQYYNGEERAKGNILERFSAQQFPDLHSELNLSSLELGDSALYFCASSDGTGNISPLHFGNGTRLTVT.

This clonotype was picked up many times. CDR3 DNA sequence: TGTGCCAGCAGCCCAGGAGCTGGGGACCCAAGATATGGCTACACCTTC. Translated: CASSPGAGDPRYGYTF. V is TRBV4-2 and J is TRBJ1-2; tentatively, D is TRBD1 (5 bases). Trimming shortened V by 4 bases and J by 5 bases, and 20 bases separated the two germline ends. Germline V CDR1 and CDR2: LGHNA, YNFKEQ. CDR3 length: 16 amino acids.

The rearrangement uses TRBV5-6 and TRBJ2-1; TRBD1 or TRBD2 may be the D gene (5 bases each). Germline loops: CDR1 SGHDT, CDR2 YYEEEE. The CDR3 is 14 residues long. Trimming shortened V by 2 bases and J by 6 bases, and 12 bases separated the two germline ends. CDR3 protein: CASSLRDRVNEQFF. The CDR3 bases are TGTGCCAGCAGCTTACGGGACCGGGTCAATGAGCAGTTCTTC.

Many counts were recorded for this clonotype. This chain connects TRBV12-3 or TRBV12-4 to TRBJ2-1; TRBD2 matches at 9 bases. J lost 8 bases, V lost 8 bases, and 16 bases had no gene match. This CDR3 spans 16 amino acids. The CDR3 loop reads CASQGLAAGGPHEQFF. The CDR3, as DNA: TGTGCCAGCCAAGGACTGGCGGCGGGAGGGCCCCATGAGCAGTTCTTC.

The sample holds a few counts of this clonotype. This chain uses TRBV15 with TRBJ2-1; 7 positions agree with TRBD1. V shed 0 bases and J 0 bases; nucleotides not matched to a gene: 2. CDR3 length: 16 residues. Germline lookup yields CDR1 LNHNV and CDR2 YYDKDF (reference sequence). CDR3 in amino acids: CATSRDAGGSYNEQFF. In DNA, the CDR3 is TGTGCCACCAGCAGAGATGCAGGGGGCTCCTACAATGAGCAGTTCTTC.

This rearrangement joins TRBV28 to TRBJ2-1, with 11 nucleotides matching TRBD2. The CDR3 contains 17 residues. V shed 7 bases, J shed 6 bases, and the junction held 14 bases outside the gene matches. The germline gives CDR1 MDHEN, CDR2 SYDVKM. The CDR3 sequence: CASTLGRLAGGINEQFF. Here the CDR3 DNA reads TGTGCCAGCACCCTAGGGCGTCTAGCGGGAGGAATCAATGAGCAGTTCTTC.

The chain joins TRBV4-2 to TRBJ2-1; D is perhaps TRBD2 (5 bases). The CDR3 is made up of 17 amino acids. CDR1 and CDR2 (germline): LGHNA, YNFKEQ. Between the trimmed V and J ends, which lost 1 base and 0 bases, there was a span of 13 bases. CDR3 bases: TGTGCCAGCAGCCAAGTGGGAAGCGGAAACTCCTACAATGAGCAGTTCTTC. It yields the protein CASSQVGSGNSYNEQFF.

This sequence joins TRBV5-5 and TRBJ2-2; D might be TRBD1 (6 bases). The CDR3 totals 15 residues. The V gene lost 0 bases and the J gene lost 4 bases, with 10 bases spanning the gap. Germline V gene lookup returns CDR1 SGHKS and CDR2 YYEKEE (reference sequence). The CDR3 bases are TGTGCCAGCAGCTTGGACACCAGGGGCACCGGGGAGCTGTTTTTT. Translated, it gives CASSLDTRGTGELFF.

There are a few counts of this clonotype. The DNA for the CDR3 is TGTGCCACCGGTACAGCGGGAGACGAGCAGTACTTC. Protein product: CATGTAGDEQYF. This sequence joins TRBV24-1 and TRBJ2-7; TRBD2 matches 8 bases. This CDR3 region has 12 residues. Looked up from germline, CDR1 is KGHDR and CDR2 is SFDVKD. With 9 bases clipped from V and 5 bases from J, the junction kept 5 bases outside the gene matches.

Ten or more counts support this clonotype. Here the CDR3 reads CASKGPYNEQFF. The DNA for the CDR3 is TGTGCCAGCAAAGGACCCTACAATGAGCAGTTCTTC. The chain joins TRBV6-2 or TRBV6-3 to TRBJ2-1; D gene ambiguous. Trimming left V 7 bases short and J 2 bases short, with 6 bases between. From germline, CDR1 is MNHEY and CDR2 SVGEGT. The CDR3 has 12 amino acids.

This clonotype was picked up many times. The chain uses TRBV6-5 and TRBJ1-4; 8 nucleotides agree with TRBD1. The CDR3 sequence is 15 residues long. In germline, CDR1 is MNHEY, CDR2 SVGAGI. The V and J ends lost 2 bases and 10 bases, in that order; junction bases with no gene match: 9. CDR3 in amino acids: CASSYHGQGDAKLFF. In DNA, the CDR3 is TGTGCCAGCAGTTACCATGGACAGGGAGATGCAAAACTGTTTTTT.

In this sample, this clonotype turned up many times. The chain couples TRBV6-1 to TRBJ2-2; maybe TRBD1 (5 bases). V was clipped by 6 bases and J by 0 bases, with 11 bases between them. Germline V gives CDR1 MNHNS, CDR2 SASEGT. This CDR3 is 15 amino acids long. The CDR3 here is CASRRGDSNTGELFF. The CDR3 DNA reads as TGTGCCAGCAGAAGGGGCGACTCGAACACCGGGGAGCTGTTTTTT.

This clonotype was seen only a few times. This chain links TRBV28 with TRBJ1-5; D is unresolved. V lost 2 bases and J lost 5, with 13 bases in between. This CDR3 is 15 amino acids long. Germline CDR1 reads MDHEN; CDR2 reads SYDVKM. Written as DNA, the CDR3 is TGTGCCAGCAGTTTACCTCCTGTCGTCGATCAGCCCCAGCATTTT. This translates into CASSLPPVVDQPQHF.

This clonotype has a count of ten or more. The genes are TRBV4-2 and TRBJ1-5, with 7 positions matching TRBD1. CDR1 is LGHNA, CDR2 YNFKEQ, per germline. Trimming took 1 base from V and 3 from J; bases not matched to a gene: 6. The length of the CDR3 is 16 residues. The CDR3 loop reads CASSQGETGDNQPQHF. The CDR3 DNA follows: TGTGCCAGCAGCCAAGGGGAAACAGGGGACAATCAGCCCCAGCATTTT.